The 25 T cell receptor beta chains below come from one sample, sequenced in a study of T cells in Graves' hyperthyroidism and ophthalmopathy (dated 2019 in TCRdb). The library was produced with multiplex PCR. The sequencer listed for this sample is Illumina HiSeq 2000. The TCR beta CDR3 regions were amplified from the RNA transcripts. A first-round RT-PCR of the TCR CDR3 used the HTBI primer set with the Qiagen OneStep RT-PCR kit. Clones were called with MiXCR by TCRdb after fastp trimmed the public reads at Q25, and only in-frame beta chains were retained. Here each entry gathers all rows of one CDR3 protein and keeps the most common genes and DNA. This sample comprises under 350,000 distinct CDR3 sequences, 18% of them detected only once. Approximately 49% of the sample comes from the top ten. The sample was blood. These receptors all stem from a woman aged 45 to 65 with Graves' hyperthyroidism.

The sample holds a few counts of this clonotype. This chain links TRBV5-1 with TRBJ2-5; 7 bases are shared with TRBD1. Germline CDR1 SGHRS, CDR2 YFSETQ. The trim removed 4 bases at V and 3 bases at J, leaving 6 bases unmatched. The CDR3 sequence is 14 residues long. In nucleotides, the CDR3 is TGCGCCAGCAGCCCCCCAGGGGGTAAAGAGACCCAGTACTTC. This codes for CASSPPGGKETQYF.

This clonotype was detected a few times. This chain uses TRBV9 with TRBJ2-7; D may be TRBD2 (7 bases). Germline values: CDR1 SGDLS, CDR2 YYNGEE. V lost 2 bases, J lost 4 bases, and 19 bases lay in between. CDR3 size: 16 residues. CDR3 in amino acids: CASSVDPGGLAYEQYF. In DNA form, the CDR3 reads TGTGCCAGCAGCGTCGATCCCGGGGGGCTGGCATACGAGCAGTACTTC.

This clonotype was observed at least ten times. This rearrangement joins TRBV2 to TRBJ1-6; TRBD1 is a possible D gene (5 bases). CDR3 size: 14 residues. V was clipped by 6 bases and J by 9 bases, with 15 bases between them. Germline V gives CDR1 SNHLY, CDR2 FYNNEI. As DNA, the CDR3 is TGTGCCAGCAGAGATACAGGCTTTTTTTCACCCCTCCACTTT. Translation gives CASRDTGFFSPLHF.

The chain recombines TRBV6-1 with TRBJ1-2; the match to TRBD1 covers 9 bases. This CDR3 is built from 15 residues. V shed 7 bases and J 2 bases; nucleotides not matched to a gene: 8. In germline, CDR1 is MNHNS, CDR2 SASEGT. The CDR3 is CASTRDRDLNYGYTF. CDR3 nucleotides: TGTGCCAGCACCCGGGACAGGGACTTAAACTATGGCTACACCTTC.

This clonotype was detected only a few times. The chain uses TRBV7-9 and TRBJ1-2; TRBD1 might be the D (5 bases). The CDR3 spans 15 residues. Germline CDR1 and CDR2: SEHNR and FQNEAQ (reference sequence). Between the trimmed V and J ends, which lost 4 bases and 8 bases, there was a span of 20 bases. The CDR3 nucleotides read TGTGCCAGCAGCTCGCCCTGGGGGACCGGGTACGGCTACACCTTC. Amino acid sequence: CASSSPWGTGYGYTF. The full variable domain, in which reference TRBV7-9 and TRBJ1-2 provide the parts outside the CDR3, is DTGVSQNPRHKITKRGQNVTFRCDPISEHNRLYWYRQTLGQGPEFLTYFQNEAQLEKSRLLSDRFSAERPKGSFSTLEIQRTEQGDSAMYLCASSSPWGTGYGYTFGSGTRLTVV.

The table lists this clonotype with many counts. The chain combines TRBV12-3 or TRBV12-4 with TRBJ1-6, with unresolved D. There are 15 residues in the CDR3. V lost 3 bases to trimming and J lost 7 bases, with 13 bases between them. CDR3 DNA: TGTGCCAGCAGTTTGGTTATCTCGGGGAATTCACCCCTCCACTTT. Amino acid sequence: CASSLVISGNSPLHF.

The chain combines TRBV10-3 with TRBJ2-5; D possibly corresponds to TRBD1 (5 bases). The V gene's germline CDR1 is ENHRY and CDR2 SYGVKD. CDR3 length: 13 residues. Trimming took off 6 bases at V and 5 bases at J, with 13 bases between the two ends. The CDR3 sequence is CAISIRVKETQYF. As DNA, the CDR3 is TGTGCCATCAGCATCAGGGTCAAGGAGACCCAGTACTTC.

V usage is TRBV7-9 and J usage is TRBJ2-4; possible D gene TRBD1, 5 bases. Germline V gene data show CDR1 as SEHNR and CDR2 as FQNEAQ (reference sequence). CDR3 length equals 13 residues. Trimming removed 0 bases from V and 10 bases from J, with 10 bases in between. The CDR3 is CASSLAGRVIQYF. CDR3 nucleotide sequence: TGTGCCAGCAGCTTAGCAGGCAGGGTAATTCAGTACTTC.

This clonotype was seen a few times. V is TRBV7-3 and J is TRBJ2-1, with D maybe TRBD2 (7 bases). The V and J ends lost 4 bases and 8 bases respectively, with 21 bases between them. Per the germline V gene, CDR1 is SGHTA and CDR2 is FQGTGA. The CDR3 contains 16 residues. CDR3: CASSWLEGGAWYEQFF. CDR3 in DNA: TGTGCCAGCAGCTGGCTAGAGGGGGGGGCCTGGTATGAGCAGTTCTTC. The full variable domain, completed using reference TRBV7-3 and TRBJ2-1, is GAGVSQTPSNKVTEKGKYVELRCDPISGHTALYWYRQSLGQGPEFLIYFQGTGAADDSGLPNDRFFAVRPEGSVSTLKIQRTERGDSAVYLCASSWLEGGAWYEQFFGPGTRLTVL.

This clonotype was seen repeatedly, ten times or more. The chain uses TRBV2 and TRBJ2-3; unclear D gene. Germline-derived CDR1 and CDR2 are SNHLY and FYNNEI. V lost 4 bases to trimming and J lost 10 bases, with 15 bases between them. The CDR3 is made up of 13 amino acids. The CDR3 loop reads CASSVEQHVAQYF. In DNA, the CDR3 is TGTGCCAGCAGTGTCGAGCAGCACGTTGCGCAGTATTTT.

A word on this clonotype: One end of the junction fails to match germline, which may point to a read error. The chain combines TRBV6-1 with TRBJ2-2; D not resolved. The length of the CDR3 is 10 residues. Per germline, CDR1 MNHNS and CDR2 SASEGT. Here the CDR3 reads CASLSGELFF. The CDR3, as DNA: TGTGCCAGCCTTAGTGGGGAACTGTTTTTT.

The chain has TRBV10-3 and TRBJ2-2, with 11 bases aligning to TRBD1. CDR3 length equals 15 residues. Germline V gives CDR1 ENHRY, CDR2 SYGVKD. V dropped 6 bases and J dropped 6; count of bases not matched to a gene: 6. CDR3 bases: TGTGCCATCAGCCCCGGGACAGGGGGGTCCGGGGAGCTGTTTTTT. Amino acids: CAISPGTGGSGELFF.

A few counts support this clonotype. This chain links TRBV19 with TRBJ1-1; 8 bases map to TRBD1. This CDR3 comprises 17 residues. The ends lost 7 bases at V and 11 bases at J; junction bases unmatched: 24. The germline CDR1 and CDR2 sequences are LNHDA and SQIVND (reference sequence). The CDR3 region has the DNA TGTGCCAGTACCGAACGGGCCGGACAGGGAAAACCCCCAAGGGCTTTCTTT. The encoded protein is CASTERAGQGKPPRAFF. Combining the CDR3 with reference TRBV19 and TRBJ1-1 gives the whole variable domain DGGITQSPKYLFRKEGQNVTLSCEQNLNHDAMYWYRQDPGQGLRLIYYSQIVNDFQKGDIAEGYSVSREKKESFPLTVTSAQKNPTAFYLCASTERAGQGKPPRAFFGQGTRLTVV.

This clonotype appeared many times. The CDR3 reads CASSEPTRGTEAFF. In DNA form, the CDR3 reads TGTGCCAGCAGTGAGCCTACAAGGGGCACTGAAGCTTTCTTT. The chain couples TRBV6-1 to TRBJ1-1, with D tentatively TRBD1 (5 bases). This CDR3 has 14 residues. From germline, CDR1 is MNHNS and CDR2 SASEGT. Between the trimmed V and J ends, which lost 3 bases and 4 bases, there was a span of 12 bases.

This clonotype was detected only a few times. The rearrangement joins TRBV5-5 to TRBJ1-5, with 7 bases aligning to TRBD1. Germline loops: CDR1 SGHKS, CDR2 YYEKEE (reference sequence). V lost 4 bases and J lost 4; bases outside the gene matches: 11. This CDR3 has 16 amino acids. The CDR3: CASSPGIGGGNQPQHF. The CDR3 DNA is TGTGCCAGCAGCCCCGGGATAGGGGGCGGAAATCAGCCCCAGCATTTT.

The chain has TRBV11-2 and TRBJ2-3, with a possible D match to TRBD1 (6 bases). The CDR3 has 14 amino acids. With 3 bases removed from V and 6 bases from J, the gap between germline ends came to 13 bases. Germline-derived CDR1 and CDR2 are SGHAT and FQNNGV. The CDR3 bases are TGTGCCAGCAGCTTGAACCACCAGGGGGATACGCAGTATTTT. This gives the protein CASSLNHQGDTQYF.

V gene TRBV20-1 combines with J gene TRBJ2-3, with D maybe TRBD2 (5 bases). The germline CDR1 and CDR2 sequences are DFQATT and SNEGSKA (reference sequence). This CDR3 is 14 amino acids long. V was cut by 5 bases and J by 2 bases, with 14 bases left in between. CDR3 coding DNA: TGCAGTGCTCTAGAGACGGGGATCACAGATACGCAGTATTTT. Translating gives CSALETGITDTQYF.

The chain carries TRBV27 and TRBJ2-5; TRBD2 aligns across 11 bases. The germline V gene encodes CDR1 MNHEY and CDR2 SMNVEV (reference sequence). V shed 4 bases and J 5 bases; nucleotides not matched to a gene: 9. The CDR3 loop spans 16 amino acids. The CDR3 sequence is CASSSIAGGPGETQYF. The CDR3 coding sequence is TGTGCCAGCAGTTCGATAGCGGGAGGGCCGGGGGAGACCCAGTACTTC.

Of note for this clonotype: A read error may explain this, as a much larger clone is one base away. The chain recombines TRBV6-2 or TRBV6-3 with TRBJ2-5, with D unclear. Germline CDR1 MNHEY, CDR2 SVGEGT. This CDR3 region has 13 residues. CDR3 coding DNA: TGTGCCAGCAGTTACGACGCCATGGAGACCCGGTACTTC. This translates into CASSYDAMETRYF.

At least ten counts were recorded for this clonotype. Here the CDR3 reads CASRQGQLYGYTF. CDR3 nucleotides: TGTGCCAGCAGGCAAGGACAGCTCTATGGCTACACCTTC. The chain is built from TRBV28 and TRBJ1-2; maybe TRBD1 (6 bases). V lost 6 bases, J lost 4 bases, and 12 bases lay in between. The CDR3 is 13 amino acids. Germline V gene lookup returns CDR1 MDHEN and CDR2 SYDVKM.

This clonotype has at least ten counts. The chain combines TRBV3-1 with TRBJ1-5; TRBD1 agrees at 8 bases. V dropped 2 bases and J dropped 4; count of bases not matched to a gene: 7. This CDR3 is 16 amino acids long. Germline-derived CDR1 and CDR2 are LGHDT and YNNKEL (reference sequence). This CDR3 reads CASSQPGDRINQPQHF. Here the CDR3 DNA reads TGTGCCAGCAGCCAACCCGGGGACAGGATAAATCAGCCCCAGCATTTT.

The chain couples TRBV6-1 to TRBJ2-1; D possibly corresponds to TRBD1 (6 bases). There are 13 residues in the CDR3. V gave up 6 bases and J gave up 7 bases, with 13 bases separating them. From germline, CDR1 is MNHNS and CDR2 SASEGT. In DNA form, the CDR3 reads TGTGCCAGCAGAAAAGGACAGTGGAATGAGCAGTTCTTC. It yields the protein CASRKGQWNEQFF.

This clonotype was seen only a few times. A much larger clone differs by one base, so this may be a read error. The CDR3 does not end in the conserved phenylalanine or tryptophan, so this is likely a read error. This chain connects TRBV12-3 or TRBV12-4 to TRBJ1-1, with 9 bases lining up with TRBD1. This CDR3 is 21 amino acids long. The trim removed 3 bases at V and 0 bases at J, leaving 20 bases unmatched. CDR3 region: CASSFAIPSRDRANMNTEAFS. CDR3 DNA: TGTGCCAGCAGTTTTGCCATTCCGTCTCGGGACAGGGCGAACATGAACACTGAAGCTTTCTCT.

This clonotype was seen repeatedly, ten times or more. The V and J genes are TRBV13 and TRBJ1-1; 9 positions match TRBD1. V lost 4 bases and J lost 5; bases outside the gene matches: 5. This CDR3 is built from 14 residues. CDR1 PRHDT and CDR2 FYEKMQ come from the germline V gene (reference sequence). CDR3 residues: CASSYNRGLTEAFF. CDR3 bases: TGTGCCAGCAGCTACAACAGGGGGCTAACTGAAGCTTTCTTT.

This clonotype was found a few times. J is TRBJ2-3 and V is TRBV18, with a tentative D call TRBD2 (7 bases). The germline gives CDR1 KGHSH, CDR2 LQKENI. V shed 1 base and J shed 4 bases, with 15 bases lying between them. This CDR3 has 16 residues. The CDR3 region has the DNA TGTGCCAGCTCACCACTTGCGGGGGCCGTGTCAGATACGCAGTATTTT. Its protein is CASSPLAGAVSDTQYF. Full variable domain (missing parts from reference TRBV18 and TRBJ2-3): NAGVMQNPRHLVRRRGQEARLRCSPMKGHSHVYWYRQLPEEGLKFMVYLQKENIIDESGMPKERFSAEFPKEGPSILRIQQVVRGDSAAYFCASSPLAGAVSDTQYFGPGTRLTVL.